Described below is a single T cell receptor beta chain sequence and its context. The antigen is not known. Sequencing was performed with immunoSEQ multiplex PCR; in TCRdb, only in-frame clones are kept and a portion is missing. The table includes about 140,000 clones, 80% to 90% detected once. V lost 7 bases and J 0 bases, leaving 13 bases between the germline ends. CDR3 length equals 14 residues. CDR1 is MDHEN and CDR2 is SYDVKM in the germline V gene. The sample's time point: blood 4 weeks post-SBRT, at nephrectomy. Treatment noted: 15 Gy SBRT to primary tumor, nephrectomy 4 weeks later. The sample is drawn from a study of radiation and T cells in renal cell carcinoma. General study results and limits: Baseline intratumoral clonotype presence is unknown without pretreatment biopsies.

The specimen was blood, collected from a patient whose treatment included radiotherapy and nephrectomy. This clonotype was obtained from a woman aged 45-65 years with renal cell carcinoma. The rearrangement uses TRBV28 and TRBJ2-7; D could derive from TRBD1 or TRBD2 (6 bases each). CDR3 residues: CASTEGGYSYEQYF. CDR3 coding DNA: TGTGCCAGCACCGAAGGGGGGTACTCCTACGAGCAGTACTTC.